Shown below are 24 T cell receptor beta chains from a single sample sequenced in a study of cytomegalovirus exposure and HLA in healthy donors. The primer mix had 60 Vbeta and 13 Jbeta primers. Measured with immunoSEQ multiplex PCR; TCRdb has only the in-frame clones, and not every one. The profile shows fewer than 300,000 clones, 80% of them singletons. The specimen was PBMCs. The receptors derive from a girl aged 2-15 years in good health and CMV-seronegative.

V and J are TRBV7-2 and TRBJ1-2, with D perhaps matching TRBD1 (6 bases). This CDR3 spans 15 amino acids. Per germline, CDR1 SGHTA and CDR2 FQGNSA. With 3 bases removed from V and 6 bases from J, the gap between germline ends came to 17 bases. The DNA for the CDR3 is TGTGCCAGCAGCTTCCTCGGACAGTTGATGGATGGCTACACCTTC. This translates into CASSFLGQLMDGYTF.

This clone has more than one count but fewer than ten. The gene calls are TRBV5-4 and TRBJ2-3, with TRBD2 identical over 12 bases. CDR1 and CDR2 from the germline V gene are SGHNT and YYREEE (reference sequence). With V trimmed by 4 bases and J by 4 bases, 7 bases remained unmatched. The length of the CDR3 is 16 residues. The CDR3 nucleotides read TGTGCCAGCAGCCGTCTACTAGCGGGAGGACCAGATACGCAGTATTTT. Residues: CASSRLLAGGPDTQYF.

The chain employs TRBV4-2 and TRBJ2-7; 8 nucleotides match TRBD1. V shed 4 bases, J shed 4 bases, and the junction held 15 bases outside the gene matches. CDR3 size: 17 residues. Germline values: CDR1 LGHNA, CDR2 YNFKEQ. DNA of the CDR3: TGTGCCAGCAGCCCCCAAATCGGACAGGGCAAAAATTACGAGCAGTACTTC. As protein: CASSPQIGQGKNYEQYF.

J is TRBJ2-1 and V is TRBV19; 14 bases are a match to TRBD2. V was clipped by 5 bases and J by 9 bases; unmatched bases: 6. Germline assignment: CDR1 LNHDA and CDR2 SQIVND (reference sequence). The CDR3 has 15 residues. The CDR3 reads CASSQGLAGVGEQFF. The CDR3 DNA is TGTGCCAGTAGTCAGGGACTAGCGGGAGTGGGTGAGCAGTTCTTC.

V and J are TRBV5-1 and TRBJ2-1; 7 bases fit TRBD2. Trimming cost V 4 bases and J 7 bases; bases outside gene matches: 8. CDR1 is SGHRS, CDR2 YFSETQ, per germline. CDR3 length equals 14 residues. Here the CDR3 DNA reads TGCGCCAGCAGCATGACTAGCTCTCGGAATGAGCAGTTCTTC. It is translated as CASSMTSSRNEQFF.

This clone was recorded a few times. Its ends do not fully match the called genes, so a read error is possible. The V gene is TRBV19, the J gene TRBJ2-3, with 7 bases fitting TRBD1. Per germline, CDR1 LNHDA and CDR2 SQIVND (reference sequence). This CDR3 contains 15 residues. As DNA, the CDR3 is TGTGCCAGTAGCATAGACAGGGCTAGCACAGATACGCAGTATTTT. Amino acids: CASSIDRASTDTQYF.

This chain uses TRBV4-1 with TRBJ2-6; D not resolved. The V end was cut by 3 bases, the J end by 7 bases, with 16 bases between. The CDR3 length is 16 residues. Germline-derived CDR1 and CDR2 are MGHRA and YSYEKL. The CDR3 DNA sequence: TGCGCCAGCAGCCAGCCATTAATAGCCCTAGCCAACGTCCTGACTTTC. Protein product: CASSQPLIALANVLTF.

The chain uses TRBV18 and TRBJ1-1, with 7 bases identical to TRBD1. This CDR3 spans 15 amino acids. J lost 2 bases, V lost 1 base, and 4 bases had no gene match. Germline CDR1 reads KGHSH; CDR2 reads LQKENI. CDR3 loop: CASSPRTGLNTEAFF. CDR3 nucleotides: TGTGCCAGCTCACCACGGACAGGACTTAACACTGAAGCTTTCTTT.

V usage is TRBV14 and J usage is TRBJ2-1; unclear D gene. CDR1 SGHDN and CDR2 FVKESK come from the germline V gene. This CDR3 has 12 amino acids. V was trimmed by 0 bases and J by 9 bases, leaving 6 bases between them. The CDR3 nucleotides are TGTGCCAGCAGCCAAGATCGGGTTGAGCAGTTCTTC. Translation: CASSQDRVEQFF.

This sequence joins TRBV27 and TRBJ1-1, with 7 bases that match TRBD1. V shed 3 bases, J shed 8 bases, and the junction held 6 bases outside the gene matches. This CDR3 is built from 13 residues. Germline CDR1 is MNHEY and CDR2 is SMNVEV (reference sequence). The CDR3 nucleotides read TGTGCCAGCAGTTTGCCGGGACAGAGGGAAGCTTTCTTT. Translating it yields CASSLPGQREAFF.

The chain recombines TRBV28 with TRBJ1-5, with TRBD1 as a possible D gene (5 bases). The CDR3 loop spans 15 amino acids. The germline V gene encodes CDR1 MDHEN and CDR2 SYDVKM. V was shortened by 3 bases and J by 2 bases, with 11 bases between the two germline ends. The CDR3 sequence: CASSFLGAGNQPQHF. Here the CDR3 DNA reads TGTGCCAGCAGTTTTTTAGGGGCTGGCAATCAGCCCCAGCATTTT.

This rearrangement joins TRBV10-3 to TRBJ1-1; TRBD1 agrees at 7 bases. The CDR3 spans 14 residues. The V and J ends lost 8 bases and 0 bases, in that order; junction bases with no gene match: 6. Germline assignment: CDR1 ENHRY and CDR2 SYGVKD. The CDR3, as DNA: TGTGCCATCCGGCGACAGGGCCTGAACACTGAAGCTTTCTTT. Translating it yields CAIRRQGLNTEAFF.

The chain has TRBV7-6 and TRBJ2-5; TRBD2 agrees at 12 bases. CDR1 and CDR2 (germline): SGHVS, FNYEAQ. The J segment lost 5 bases and the V segment lost 4 bases, leaving 5 bases of the junction unmatched. CDR3 length: 15 amino acids. The CDR3 spells CASSYRLAGVETQYF. In nucleotides, the CDR3 is TGTGCCAGCAGCTACCGACTAGCGGGGGTGGAGACCCAGTACTTC.

This chain joins TRBV30 and TRBJ1-1; 11 bases match TRBD1. Germline CDR1 is GTSNPN and CDR2 is SVGIG (reference sequence). The CDR3 sequence is 14 residues long. V lost 2 bases to trimming and J lost 9 bases; unmatched junction nucleotides: 8. CDR3 residues: CAWSQPGTGGKAFF. Written as DNA, the CDR3 is TGTGCCTGGAGTCAGCCCGGGACAGGGGGGAAAGCTTTCTTT.

The CDR3, as DNA: TGTGCCAGCTCACCACGGTTGGAGGGAGAGTCGCGTGGCTACACCTTC. Amino acid sequence: CASSPRLEGESRGYTF. V gene TRBV18 combines with J gene TRBJ1-2; D remains ambiguous. Germline V gene data show CDR1 as KGHSH and CDR2 as LQKENI. CDR3 length: 16 residues. V was clipped by 1 base and J by 7 bases, with 19 bases between them. Full variable domain (missing parts from reference TRBV18 and TRBJ1-2): NAGVMQNPRHLVRRRGQEARLRCSPMKGHSHVYWYRQLPEEGLKFMVYLQKENIIDESGMPKERFSAEFPKEGPSILRIQQVVRGDSAAYFCASSPRLEGESRGYTFGSGTRLTVV.

Here the CDR3 reads CASSLARLAGYNEQFF. For the CDR3, the DNA is TGTGCCAGCAGCTTAGCCCGACTAGCGGGATACAATGAGCAGTTCTTC. V and J are TRBV7-8 and TRBJ2-1; 11 bases fit TRBD2. The CDR3 consists of 16 residues. CDR1 and CDR2 from the germline V gene are SGHVS and FQNEAQ. The V segment lost 0 bases and the J segment 4 bases; nucleotides outside the gene matches: 2. Variable domain in full (rest from reference TRBV7-8 and TRBJ2-1): GAGVSQSPRYKVAKRGQDVALRCDPISGHVSLFWYQQALGQGPEFLTYFQNEAQLDKSGLPSDRFFAERPEGSVSTLKIQRTQQEDSAVYLCASSLARLAGYNEQFFGPGTRLTVL.

This rearrangement joins TRBV9 to TRBJ2-1, with 9 bases fitting TRBD2. Trimming cost V 3 bases and J 5 bases; bases outside gene matches: 3. Germline-derived CDR1 and CDR2 are SGDLS and YYNGEE. CDR3 length: 14 residues. The CDR3 loop reads CASSGTSAHNEQFF. The CDR3 nucleotides are TGTGCCAGCAGCGGGACTAGCGCCCACAATGAGCAGTTCTTC.

The V and J genes are TRBV7-8 and TRBJ1-5; D perhaps matches TRBD1 (5 bases). Germline loops: CDR1 SGHVS, CDR2 FQNEAQ. Trimming cost V 3 bases and J 7 bases, with 13 bases left between them. This CDR3 contains 14 residues. In nucleotides, the CDR3 is TGTGCCAGCAGCTTTGGGGGGGTCAAGCAGCCCCAGCATTTT. As protein: CASSFGGVKQPQHF.

V gene TRBV19 combines with J gene TRBJ2-3, with 9 bases lining up with TRBD1. V was clipped by 3 bases and J by 2 bases; unmatched bases: 3. This CDR3 comprises 15 residues. The germline V gene has CDR1 LNHDA and CDR2 SQIVND (reference sequence). The CDR3 nucleotides are TGTGCCAGTAGTATGGGGACAGGGAACACAGATACGCAGTATTTT. It is translated as CASSMGTGNTDTQYF.

The genes are TRBV7-3 and TRBJ2-3, with a possible D match to TRBD1 (5 bases). Germline CDR1 is SGHTA and CDR2 is FQGTGA. This CDR3 spans 12 amino acids. Trimming stripped 3 bases from V and 4 bases from J, with 5 bases between. The CDR3 loop is CASSFRADTQYF. DNA of the CDR3: TGTGCCAGCAGCTTCAGGGCAGATACGCAGTATTTT.

V and J are TRBV6-1 and TRBJ1-2; D may be TRBD1 (6 bases). The germline CDR1 and CDR2 sequences are MNHNS and SASEGT. The ends were cut back, 7 bases at V and 2 bases at J, with 17 bases in the middle. The CDR3 totals 15 residues. CDR3 in amino acids: CASTKVQGVNYGYTF. The CDR3 DNA sequence: TGTGCCAGCACCAAAGTACAGGGAGTCAACTATGGCTACACCTTC.

The rearrangement links TRBV9 to TRBJ2-2; D gene uncertain. The CDR3 consists of 11 residues. V was trimmed by 4 bases and J by 9 bases, leaving 7 bases between them. The germline V gene has CDR1 SGDLS and CDR2 YYNGEE. The CDR3 here is CASSQSRELFF. CDR3 nucleotide sequence: TGTGCCAGCAGCCAAAGCAGGGAGCTGTTTTTT.

The chain uses TRBV15 and TRBJ1-5; perhaps TRBD1 as D (5 bases). Deletions cut 0 bases from V and 7 bases from J, with 13 bases between. The length of the CDR3 is 15 residues. Looked up from germline, CDR1 is LNHNV and CDR2 is YYDKDF (reference sequence). The CDR3 loop is CATSRDRRGSQPQHF. CDR3 nucleotide sequence: TGTGCCACCAGCAGAGATCGTCGGGGGTCACAGCCCCAGCATTTT.

V gene TRBV7-9 combines with J gene TRBJ1-5, with TRBD1 identical over 7 bases. The V gene end was trimmed by 9 bases and the J gene end by 3 bases; junction bases not matched to a gene: 11. Germline assignment: CDR1 SEHNR and CDR2 FQNEAQ (reference sequence). The CDR3 covers 15 residues. The CDR3 loop is CASPGPGQSNQPQHF. As DNA, the CDR3 is TGTGCCAGTCCGGGGCCGGGACAGTCCAATCAGCCCCAGCATTTT.